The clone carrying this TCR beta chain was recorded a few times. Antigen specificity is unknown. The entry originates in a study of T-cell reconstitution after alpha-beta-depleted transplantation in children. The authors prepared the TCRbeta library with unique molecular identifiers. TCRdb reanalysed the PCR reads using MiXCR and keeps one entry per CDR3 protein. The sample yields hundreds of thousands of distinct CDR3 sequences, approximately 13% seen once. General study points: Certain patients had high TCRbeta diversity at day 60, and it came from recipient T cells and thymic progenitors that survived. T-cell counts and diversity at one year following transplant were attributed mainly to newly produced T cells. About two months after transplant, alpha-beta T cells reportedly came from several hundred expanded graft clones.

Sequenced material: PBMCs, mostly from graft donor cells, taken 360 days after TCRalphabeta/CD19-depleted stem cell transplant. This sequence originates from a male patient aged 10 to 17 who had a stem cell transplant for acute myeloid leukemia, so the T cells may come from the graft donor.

CDR3 bases: TGTGCCAGCAGACCCGGGTTTAGCGGCAATGAGCAGTTCTTC. Its translation is CASRPGFSGNEQFF. This sequence joins TRBV6-5 and TRBJ2-1, with a tentative D call TRBD2 (6 bases). V lost 6 bases and J 6 bases, leaving 15 bases between the germline ends. Per the germline V gene, CDR1 is MNHEY and CDR2 is SVGAGI. This CDR3 comprises 14 residues.